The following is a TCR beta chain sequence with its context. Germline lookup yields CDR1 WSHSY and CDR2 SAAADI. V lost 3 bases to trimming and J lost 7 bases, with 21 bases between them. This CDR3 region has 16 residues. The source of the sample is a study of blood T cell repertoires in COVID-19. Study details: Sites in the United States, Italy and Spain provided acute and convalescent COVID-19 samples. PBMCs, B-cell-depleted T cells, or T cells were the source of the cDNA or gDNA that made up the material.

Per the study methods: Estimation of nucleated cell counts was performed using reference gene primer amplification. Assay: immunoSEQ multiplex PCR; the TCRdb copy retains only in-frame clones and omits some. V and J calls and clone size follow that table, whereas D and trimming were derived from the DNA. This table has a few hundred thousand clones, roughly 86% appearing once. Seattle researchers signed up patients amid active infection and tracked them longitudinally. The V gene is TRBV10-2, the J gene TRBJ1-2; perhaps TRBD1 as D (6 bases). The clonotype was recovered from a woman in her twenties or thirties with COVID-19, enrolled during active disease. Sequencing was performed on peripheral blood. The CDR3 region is CASSDTGYEAFRGYTF. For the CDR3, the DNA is TGCGCCAGCAGTGACACAGGGTATGAGGCTTTTCGTGGCTACACCTTC.